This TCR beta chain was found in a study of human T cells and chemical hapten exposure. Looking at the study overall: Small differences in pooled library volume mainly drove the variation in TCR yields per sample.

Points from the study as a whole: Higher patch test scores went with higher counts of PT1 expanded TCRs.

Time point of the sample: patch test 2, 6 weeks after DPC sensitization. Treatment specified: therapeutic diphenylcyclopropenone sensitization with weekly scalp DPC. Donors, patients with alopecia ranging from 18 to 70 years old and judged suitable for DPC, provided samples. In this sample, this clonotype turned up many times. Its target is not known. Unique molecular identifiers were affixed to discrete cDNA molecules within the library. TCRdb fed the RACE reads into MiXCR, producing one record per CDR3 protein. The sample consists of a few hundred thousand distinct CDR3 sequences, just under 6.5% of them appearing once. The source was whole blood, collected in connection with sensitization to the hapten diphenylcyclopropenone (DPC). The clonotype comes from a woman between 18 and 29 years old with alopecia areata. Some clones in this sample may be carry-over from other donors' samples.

In nucleotides, the CDR3 is TGTGCCAGCAGCTTAGTCGGCACAGGGTTGGACCAGCCCCAGCATTTT. Translated: CASSLVGTGLDQPQHF. This chain joins TRBV7-2 and TRBJ1-5, with TRBD1 as a possible D gene (6 bases). From germline, CDR1 is SGHTA and CDR2 FQGNSA. The CDR3 covers 16 residues. V was cut by 1 base and J by 7 bases, with 17 bases left in between.